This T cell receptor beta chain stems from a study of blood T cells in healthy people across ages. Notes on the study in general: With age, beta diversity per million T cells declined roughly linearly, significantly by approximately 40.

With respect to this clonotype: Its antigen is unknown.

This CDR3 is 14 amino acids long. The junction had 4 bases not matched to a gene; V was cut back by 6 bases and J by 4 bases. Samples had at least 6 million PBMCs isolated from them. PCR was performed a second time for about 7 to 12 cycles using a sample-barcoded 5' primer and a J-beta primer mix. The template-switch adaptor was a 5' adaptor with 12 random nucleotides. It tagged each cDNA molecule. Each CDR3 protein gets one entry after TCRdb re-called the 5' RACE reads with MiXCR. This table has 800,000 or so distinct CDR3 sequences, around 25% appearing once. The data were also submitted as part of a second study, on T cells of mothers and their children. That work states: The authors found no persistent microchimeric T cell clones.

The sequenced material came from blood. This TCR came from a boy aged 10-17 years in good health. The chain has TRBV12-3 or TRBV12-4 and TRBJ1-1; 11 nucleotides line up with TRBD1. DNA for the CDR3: TGTGCCAGCAGAAGGACAGGGGGCCTCACTGAAGCTTTCTTT. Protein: CASRRTGGLTEAFF.